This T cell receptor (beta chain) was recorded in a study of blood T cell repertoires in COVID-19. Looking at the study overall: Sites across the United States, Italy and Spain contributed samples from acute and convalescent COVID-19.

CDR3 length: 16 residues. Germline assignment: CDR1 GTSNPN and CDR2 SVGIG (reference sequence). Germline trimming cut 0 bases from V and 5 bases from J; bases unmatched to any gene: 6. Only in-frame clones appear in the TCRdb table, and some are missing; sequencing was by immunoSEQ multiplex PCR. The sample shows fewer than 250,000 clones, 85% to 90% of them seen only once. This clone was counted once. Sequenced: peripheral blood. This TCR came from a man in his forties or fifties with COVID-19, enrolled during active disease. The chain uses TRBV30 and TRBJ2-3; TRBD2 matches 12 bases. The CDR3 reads CAWSVPTSGSGDTQYF. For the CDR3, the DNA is TGTGCCTGGAGTGTACCGACTAGCGGGAGCGGAGATACGCAGTATTTT.